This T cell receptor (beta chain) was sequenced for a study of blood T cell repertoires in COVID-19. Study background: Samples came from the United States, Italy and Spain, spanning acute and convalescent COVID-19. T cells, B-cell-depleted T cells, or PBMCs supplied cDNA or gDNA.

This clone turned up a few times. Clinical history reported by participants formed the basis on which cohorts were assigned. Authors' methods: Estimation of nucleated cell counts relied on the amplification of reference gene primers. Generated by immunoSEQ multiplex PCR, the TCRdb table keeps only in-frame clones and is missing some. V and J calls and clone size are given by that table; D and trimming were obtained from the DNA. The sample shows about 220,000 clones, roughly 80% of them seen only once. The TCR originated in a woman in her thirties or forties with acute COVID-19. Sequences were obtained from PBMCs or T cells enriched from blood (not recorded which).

CDR3 amino acids: CAWSSGHGKLFF. Here the CDR3 DNA reads TGTGCCTGGAGTTCCGGACATGGCAAACTGTTTTTT. This chain uses TRBV30 with TRBJ1-4, with D tentatively TRBD1 (5 bases). The CDR3 consists of 12 residues. Looked up from germline, CDR1 is GTSNPN and CDR2 is SVGIG (reference sequence). With 2 bases removed from V and 11 bases from J, the gap between germline ends came to 12 bases.